This T cell receptor (beta chain) appears in the sequencing data of a study of blood T cell repertoires in COVID-19. Study-wide background: In each case, the material was cDNA or gDNA derived from T cells, B-cell-depleted T cells, or PBMCs.

Germline trimming cut 8 bases from V and 7 bases from J; bases unmatched to any gene: 11. The CDR3 consists of 14 residues. Per the germline V gene, CDR1 is ENHRY and CDR2 is SYGVKD. Authors' methods: Counts of nucleated cells, estimated from reference gene primer amplification, were obtained. The repertoire was sequenced with immunoSEQ multiplex PCR; TCRdb's copy has only in-frame clones and lacks some. The DNA gave D and trimming, while V, J and clone size come from that table. The sample contains 40,000 to 60,000 clones, approximately 86% of which appear only once. This rearrangement joins TRBV10-3 to TRBJ1-2; the match to TRBD1 covers 9 bases. This receptor was obtained from a man aged 40-50 years with active COVID-19. Sequences were obtained from peripheral blood. The CDR3 DNA is TGTGCCATCTGGGACAGGGAGGGAGCGGCTGGCTACACCTTC. Its protein product is CAIWDREGAAGYTF.